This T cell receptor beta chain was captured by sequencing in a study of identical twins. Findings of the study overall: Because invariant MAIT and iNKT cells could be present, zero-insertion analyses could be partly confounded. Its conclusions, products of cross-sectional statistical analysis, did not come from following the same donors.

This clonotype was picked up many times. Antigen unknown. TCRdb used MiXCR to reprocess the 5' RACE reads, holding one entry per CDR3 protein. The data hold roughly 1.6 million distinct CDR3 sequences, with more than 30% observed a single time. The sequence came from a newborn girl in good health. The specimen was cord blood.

The CDR3 bases are TGCAGCGTTGAAGATAGATACTCCTACGAGCAGTACTTC. It specifies CSVEDRYSYEQYF. This chain connects TRBV29-1 to TRBJ2-7, with unresolved D. The V and J ends lost 0 bases and 0 bases respectively, with 6 bases between them. The germline V gene encodes CDR1 SQVTM and CDR2 ANQGSEA. The CDR3 loop spans 13 amino acids.